This paragraph covers one TCR beta chain sequence. These data come from a study of T cell responses to AZD1222 COVID-19 vaccine. The CDR3 spans 15 residues. Deletions cut 0 bases from V and 4 bases from J, with 12 bases between. Germline V gives CDR1 LGHNA, CDR2 YSLEER. The assay was immunoSEQ multiplex PCR, and TCRdb's table has in-frame clones only and misses some. Of roughly 82,000 clones in the sample, more than 75% were seen once. V and J are TRBV4-3 and TRBJ1-2, with D possibly being TRBD1 (5 bases). This sample comprised peripheral blood, obtained on day 0 of AZD1222 vaccination. The receptor's source is an adult in good health. The CDR3: CASSQDSSGGYGYTF. The CDR3 DNA reads TGCGCCAGCAGCCAAGATAGCAGTGGGGGCTATGGCTACACCTTC.